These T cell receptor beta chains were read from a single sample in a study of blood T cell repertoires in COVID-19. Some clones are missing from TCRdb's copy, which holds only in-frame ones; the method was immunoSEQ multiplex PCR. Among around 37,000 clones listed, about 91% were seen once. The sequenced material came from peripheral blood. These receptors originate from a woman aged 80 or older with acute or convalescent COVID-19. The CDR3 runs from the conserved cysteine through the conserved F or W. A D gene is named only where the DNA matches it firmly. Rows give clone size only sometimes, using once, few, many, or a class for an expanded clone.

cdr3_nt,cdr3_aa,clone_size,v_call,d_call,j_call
TGTGCCAGCAGCCTAGACAGATCCTACGAGCAGTACTTC,CASSLDRSYEQYF,-,TRBV7-9,-,TRBJ2-7
TGTGCCAGCAGTGCTAACAGGGGAGACACCGGGGAGCTGTTTTTT,CASSANRGDTGELFF,-,TRBV2,TRBD1,TRBJ2-2
TGTGCCAGCTCACCATTGGGACAGGGGGCTGAAGCTTTCTTT,CASSPLGQGAEAFF,-,TRBV18,TRBD1,TRBJ1-1
TGTGCCAGCAGCCAACCCCCGGGACAGGGGGCGGACACTGAAGCTTTCTTT,CASSQPPGQGADTEAFF,few,TRBV3-1/TRBV3-2,TRBD1,TRBJ1-1
TGTGCCAGCAGCCAACAGACAGGGGCTATCACTGAAGCTTTCTTT,CASSQQTGAITEAFF,-,TRBV14,TRBD1,TRBJ1-1
TGTGCCTGGAGACGGGTTGGAGAGACCCAGTACTTC,CAWRRVGETQYF,-,TRBV30,-,TRBJ2-5
TGTGCCAGCAGCTCTACCGAGACAGGTGGAGGGAACACTGAAGCTTTCTTT,CASSSTETGGGNTEAFF,-,TRBV7-9,-,TRBJ1-1
TGTGCCAGCAGCATTAGCGGGGGGGCTTCGAATGAGCAGTTCTTC,CASSISGGASNEQFF,-,TRBV7-2,TRBD2,TRBJ2-1
TGTGCCATCAGCCCGGGACAGGGGACCCCACAGGGCGAAAAACTGTTTTTT,CAISPGQGTPQGEKLFF,-,TRBV10-3,TRBD1,TRBJ1-4
TGCGCCAGCAGCTTGGTAGGGGGAGGGGCCCAGCATTTT,CASSLVGGGAQHF,-,TRBV5-1,-,TRBJ1-5
TGTGCCAGCAGCCAAGGTTCGGGGAGTCAGCCCCAGCATTTT,CASSQGSGSQPQHF,-,TRBV3-1/TRBV3-2,-,TRBJ1-5
TGCGCCAGCAGCCAAGAACGGGAAGGTATGGATTTT,CASSQEREGMDF,-,TRBV4-1,-,TRBJ2-3
TGTGCCAGCAGCTTAGATCGTTACAGCAGGGAGCAGTACTTC,CASSLDRYSREQYF,-,TRBV11-3,-,TRBJ2-7
TGTGCCAGCAGCTTAGATCTCACAGATACGCAGTATTTT,CASSLDLTDTQYF,-,TRBV11-2,-,TRBJ2-3
TGTGCCAGCAGCTTAGCGGGGGGGTCCGGAGATACGCAGTATTTT,CASSLAGGSGDTQYF,-,TRBV7-9,TRBD2,TRBJ2-3
TGTGCCAGCAGAGACAGGGCCGGGGCTGAAAAACTGTTTTTT,CASRDRAGAEKLFF,-,TRBV2,TRBD1,TRBJ1-4
TGCGCCAGCAGCCAAGGCGTACAGAAGCCCCAGCATTTT,CASSQGVQKPQHF,-,TRBV4-3,-,TRBJ1-5
TGTGCCAGTAGTATGGCAGATCTCTACGAGCAGTACTTC,CASSMADLYEQYF,-,TRBV19,-,TRBJ2-7
TGTGCCAGCAGCCAAACTCGCGGGGGGGATGGCGAGCAGTACTTC,CASSQTRGGDGEQYF,-,TRBV5-4,TRBD2,TRBJ2-7
TGTGCCTGGACCTTGGGACAGGGGGCCTATGATAGCAATCAGCCCCAGCATTTT,CAWTLGQGAYDSNQPQHF,-,TRBV30,TRBD1,TRBJ1-5
TGTGCCAGCAGCTTAAGCAGGGGGCAGGTAACTGAAGCTTTCTTT,CASSLSRGQVTEAFF,-,TRBV7-3,TRBD1,TRBJ1-1
TGCGCCAGCAGCTTGGGTCAGTACTCCTATAATTCACCCCTCCACTTT,CASSLGQYSYNSPLHF,-,TRBV5-1,-,TRBJ1-6